The rows below give T cell receptor beta chains drawn from one sample of a study of glioma-infiltrating T cells after dendritic cell vaccination. Sequencing used immunoSEQ multiplex PCR; TCRdb keeps in-frame clones, though not all of them. The sample lists some 99,000 clones, 80% occurring once. Here the sequenced sample was blood, taken after dendritic cell vaccination. The receptors were sampled from a human donor with glioblastoma. CDR3s include the opening cysteine and the closing phenylalanine or tryptophan. D genes are given only for firm matches. Not all rows give a size; the values are once, few, many and, for expanded clones, a class.

J gene | D gene | clone size | V gene | CDR3 DNA | CDR3 protein
TRBJ1-1 | - | - | TRBV14 | TGTGCCAGCAGCCAACACACTAAATACACTGAAGCTTTCTTT | CASSQHTKYTEAFF
TRBJ2-3 | TRBD1 | - | TRBV5-1 | TGCGCCAGCAGCTTGCCAAGGGGGCAGGTAGATACGCAGTATTTT | CASSLPRGQVDTQYF
TRBJ1-1 | - | - | TRBV2 | TGTGCCAGCAGTGAACGGGAGGTCACTGAAGCTTTCTTT | CASSEREVTEAFF
TRBJ2-7 | TRBD2 | - | TRBV5-1 | TGCGCCAGCAGCTGGGGACTAGCGAACGAGCAGTACTTC | CASSWGLANEQYF
TRBJ2-7 | TRBD1 | - | TRBV4-1 | TGCGCCAGCAGCCAGGGACAGGGAGGAACCTACGAGCAGTACTTC | CASSQGQGGTYEQYF
TRBJ1-1 | - | once | TRBV7-9 | TGTGCCAGCAGCCTCCCCCGGGGAGCCGCTTTCTTT | CASSLPRGAAFF
TRBJ1-4 | TRBD1 | - | TRBV30 | TGTGCCTGGAGTACCCGGGGACAGGGAGGTGAAAAACTGTTTTTT | CAWSTRGQGGEKLFF
TRBJ1-2 | - | - | TRBV10-3 | TGTGCCATCAGTGAGTCCGAGCCTAACTATGGCTACACCTTC | CAISESEPNYGYTF
TRBJ1-6 | TRBD1 | - | TRBV7-2 | TGTGCCAGCAGCGCGCCCACAGGGGTTAATTCACCCCTCCACTTT | CASSAPTGVNSPLHF
TRBJ2-3 | TRBD2 | - | TRBV19 | TGTGCCAGTAGTTTGTACAGCGGGAGGGCCGCAGATACGCAGTATTTT | CASSLYSGRAADTQYF
TRBJ2-7 | TRBD1 | once | TRBV2 | TGTGCCAGCACTGGACAGGGGGCATCCTACGAGCAGTACTTC | CASTGQGASYEQYF
TRBJ2-1 | TRBD2 | - | TRBV5-4 | TGTGCCAGCAGCCGTGAGGTAGCGGGCAATGAGCAGTTCTTC | CASSREVAGNEQFF
TRBJ2-3 | - | - | TRBV2 | TGTGCCAGCAGCTCGCAGTATTTT | CASSSQYF
TRBJ2-5 | TRBD2 | - | TRBV14 | TGTGCCAGCAGCCAACGCCTAGCGGGAGTAATCGGGGAGACCCAGTACTTC | CASSQRLAGVIGETQYF
TRBJ2-1 | TRBD2 | - | TRBV9 | TGTGCCAGCAGCGTAGGGGGACTAGCTTATGAGCAGTTCTTC | CASSVGGLAYEQFF
TRBJ2-1 | TRBD2 | - | TRBV6-1 | TGTGCCAGCAGTGAAGCGCTGGGGCTAGCGGGGGTCCTAGGGGGCTACAATGAGCAGTTCTTC | CASSEALGLAGVLGGYNEQFF
TRBJ2-7 | - | - | TRBV2 | TGTGCCAGCAGCAGCGGCCACTCCTACGAGCAGTACTTC | CASSSGHSYEQYF
TRBJ2-7 | - | few | TRBV30 | TGTGCCTGGAGTGTACAGGTCGACGGAGAGCAGTACTTC | CAWSVQVDGEQYF
TRBJ2-1 | TRBD2 | - | TRBV30 | TGTGCCCGATCGGGGGGGTACTCCTACAATGAGCAGTTCTTC | CARSGGYSYNEQFF
TRBJ1-2 | TRBD1 | medium-sized | TRBV2 | TGTGCCAGCGGGGACAGACGTCTGACTAATGGCTACACCTTC | CASGDRRLTNGYTF
TRBJ2-5 | - | - | TRBV10-3 | TGTGCCATCAGTGAGTCGAAGGGGCTTTCGGGAGAGACCCAGTACTTC | CAISESKGLSGETQYF
TRBJ2-1 | - | once | TRBV2 | TGTGCCAGCAGCGCCGAGGTTGGGTATGACAATGAGCAGTTCTTC | CASSAEVGYDNEQFF
TRBJ2-5 | TRBD2 | - | TRBV6-6 | TGTGCCATCCGGCGGGGGTTACAAGAGACCCAGTACTTC | CAIRRGLQETQYF
TRBJ2-1 | - | - | TRBV29-1 | TGCAGCTCCTCCGCAGCGTACAATGAGCAGTTCTTC | CSSSAAYNEQFF
TRBJ2-5 | - | - | TRBV25-1 | TGTGCCAGCACGTGGGGGCGAGAGACCCAGTACTTC | CASTWGRETQYF
TRBJ2-7 | TRBD1 | - | TRBV5-5 | TGTGCCAGCAGCTACCGGGACAGGGGTCTTTGGGAGCAGTACTTC | CASSYRDRGLWEQYF
TRBJ1-2 | TRBD1 | once | TRBV2 | TGTGCCAGCAGTGACGACAGGGGGCTTGGCTACACCTTC | CASSDDRGLGYTF
TRBJ1-4 | TRBD1 | - | TRBV11-2 | TGTGCCAGCAGCTTTGGACAGGCAGTGGGTGAAAAACTGTTTTTT | CASSFGQAVGEKLFF
TRBJ2-1 | TRBD2 | - | TRBV19 | TGTGCCAGTAGTAGACTAGCGGGAGGAATATACAATGAGCAGTTCTTC | CASSRLAGGIYNEQFF
TRBJ1-2 | TRBD1 | - | TRBV18 | TGTGCCAGCTCTCCCGACAGGGTGAGCTATGGCTACACCTTC | CASSPDRVSYGYTF
TRBJ1-1 | - | - | TRBV5-5 | TGTGCCAGCAGCTTTGTGACCCCGGGGAACACTGAAGCTTTCTTT | CASSFVTPGNTEAFF
TRBJ1-1 | TRBD1 | - | TRBV10-3 | TGTGCCATCAGCCCAACCGGGACAGGGTTCTCTGAAGCTTTCTTT | CAISPTGTGFSEAFF
TRBJ2-7 | TRBD2 | few | TRBV10-3 | TGTGCCATCAGTCCCACTAGCGGGGCCTACGAGCAGTACTTC | CAISPTSGAYEQYF
TRBJ1-1 | - | - | TRBV19 | TGTGCCAGTATTGATCCCGGATCGGGCACTGAAGCTTTCTTT | CASIDPGSGTEAFF
TRBJ1-1 | - | - | TRBV6-5 | TGTGCCAGCAGTTACTCGAGGAGCGGCACTGAAGCTTTCTTT | CASSYSRSGTEAFF
TRBJ2-5 | TRBD2 | - | TRBV5-4 | TGTGCCAGCAGCCCAGGACTAGCGGGGGGGCAAGAGACCCAGTACTTC | CASSPGLAGGQETQYF
TRBJ1-1 | - | - | TRBV15 | TGTGCCACCAGCAGAGACCCTACAGGGCTCTGGAACACTGAAGCTTTCTTT | CATSRDPTGLWNTEAFF
TRBJ2-2 | - | - | TRBV19 | TGTGCCAGTAGTATATACCGGGGGGCGCTTGGGTCCGGGGAGCTGTTTTTT | CASSIYRGALGSGELFF